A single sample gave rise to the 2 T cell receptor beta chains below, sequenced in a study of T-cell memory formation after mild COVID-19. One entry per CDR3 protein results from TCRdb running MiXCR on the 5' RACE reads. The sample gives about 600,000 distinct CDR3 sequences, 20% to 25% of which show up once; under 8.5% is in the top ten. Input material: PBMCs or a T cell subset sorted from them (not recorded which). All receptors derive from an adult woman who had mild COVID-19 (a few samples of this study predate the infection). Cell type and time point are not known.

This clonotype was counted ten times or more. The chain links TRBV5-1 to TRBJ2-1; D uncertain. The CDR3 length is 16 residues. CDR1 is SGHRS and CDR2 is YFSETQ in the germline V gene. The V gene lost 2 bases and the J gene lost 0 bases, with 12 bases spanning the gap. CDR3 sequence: CASSLPDFSSYNEQFF. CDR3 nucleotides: TGCGCCAGCAGCTTACCCGACTTCAGCTCCTACAATGAGCAGTTCTTC.

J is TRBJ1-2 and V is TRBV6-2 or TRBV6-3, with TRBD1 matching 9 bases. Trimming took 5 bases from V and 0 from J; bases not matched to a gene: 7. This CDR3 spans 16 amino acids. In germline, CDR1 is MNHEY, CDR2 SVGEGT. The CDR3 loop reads CASSDGQGRSNYGYTF. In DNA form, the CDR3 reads TGTGCCAGCAGTGACGGACAGGGGCGATCTAACTATGGCTACACCTTC.